The rows below give T cell receptor beta chains drawn from one sample of a study of cytomegalovirus exposure and HLA in healthy donors. Only in-frame clones appear in the TCRdb table, and some are missing; sequencing was by immunoSEQ multiplex PCR. The sample includes some 120,000 clones, just over 15% of them seen just once. Sequenced sample: PBMCs. The receptors originated from a young woman in good health and CMV-seronegative. The CDR3 runs from the conserved cysteine through the conserved F or W. D genes are given only for firm matches. Size values are once, few and many counts, or a class for expanded clones, and some rows have none.

v_gene	abundance	d_gene	j_gene	CDR3nt	CDR3aa
TRBV5-1	few	TRBD1	TRBJ1-1	TGCGCCAGCGGACTGCCGGACAGGGGAACTGAAGCTTTCTTT	CASGLPDRGTEAFF
TRBV5-4	few	NA	TRBJ1-2	TGTGCCAGCAGCCTGGATGGGGGGTATGGCTACACCTTC	CASSLDGGYGYTF
TRBV2	few	TRBD2	TRBJ2-7	TGTGCCAGCAGGGGGCGGGGGTCCACTTACGACGAGCAGTACTTC	CASRGRGSTYDEQYF
TRBV5-5	NA	TRBD1	TRBJ2-7	TGTGCCAGCAGCTTGGCTTCACCGGGACAGGGCTTCTACGAGCAGTACTTC	CASSLASPGQGFYEQYF
TRBV5-8	NA	NA	TRBJ2-7	TGTGCCAGCAGCCTTCCCGGGGGACTTTCCTACGAGCAGTACTTC	CASSLPGGLSYEQYF
TRBV5-1	few	TRBD2	TRBJ2-1	TGCGCCAGCAGCTTGGGGACTAGCGGATACAATGAGCAGTTCTTC	CASSLGTSGYNEQFF
TRBV6-5	few	NA	TRBJ1-2	TGTGCCAGCCAGGGCGGGGGCCAGCTTAACTATGGCTACACCTTC	CASQGGGQLNYGYTF
TRBV6-5	NA	NA	TRBJ2-1	TGTGCCAGCAGTTACGCACCGGGTGAGCAGTTCTTC	CASSYAPGEQFF
TRBV4-2	few	TRBD1	TRBJ2-1	TGTGCCAGCAGCCAAGTCACAGGGGGCGTCGATGAGCAGTTCTTC	CASSQVTGGVDEQFF
TRBV5-6	NA	NA	TRBJ1-3	TGTGCCAGCAGCTTGAGTCCAAAGGGGGCTGGAAACACCATATATTTT	CASSLSPKGAGNTIYF
TRBV18	few	TRBD1	TRBJ1-1	TGTGCCAGCTCACCCCAGGGACAGGGGGGCACTGAAGCTTTCTTT	CASSPQGQGGTEAFF
TRBV6-1	few	NA	TRBJ2-6	TGTGCCAGCAGTGAACCCCGGGTCTCTGGGGCCAACGTCCTGACTTTC	CASSEPRVSGANVLTF
TRBV2	NA	NA	TRBJ1-5	TGTGCCAGCAGTGTGGGGACAAATAGCAATCAGCCCCAGCATTTT	CASSVGTNSNQPQHF
TRBV15	NA	NA	TRBJ2-7	TGTGCCACCAGCATCGGTCCGCGGGCCGAGCAGTACTTC	CATSIGPRAEQYF
TRBV30	NA	NA	TRBJ1-6	TGTGCCTGGAGGAGGAACTCAGCTCCTGTGAATTCACCCCTCCACTTT	CAWRRNSAPVNSPLHF
TRBV6-6	few	NA	TRBJ2-3	TGTGCCAGCAGTTACTCTGCGGGGAGCACAGATACGCAGTATTTT	CASSYSAGSTDTQYF
TRBV4-2	NA	TRBD1	TRBJ1-2	TGTGCCAGCAGCCAAGAAGGGGGCAGGGGGCTCCATGGCTACACCTTC	CASSQEGGRGLHGYTF
TRBV30	NA	NA	TRBJ1-2	TGTGCCTGGCGGAGTATCCCAAAGCGTGGCTACACCTTC	CAWRSIPKRGYTF
TRBV2	few	NA	TRBJ2-7	TGTGCCAGCAGTGAAGTATATGGCCGCCAAGTCTACGAGCAGTACTTC	CASSEVYGRQVYEQYF
TRBV7-2	NA	NA	TRBJ2-5	TGTGCCAGCAGCTTCGACAGCCCAGGGGAGACCCAGTACTTC	CASSFDSPGETQYF
TRBV19	NA	TRBD2	TRBJ2-2	TGTGCCAGTAGTATGCGGGGGGGACTAGAGGTCGGGGAGCTGTTTTTT	CASSMRGGLEVGELFF
TRBV4-1	few	NA	TRBJ1-2	TGCGCCAGCGGTTACCAGGGCAACTATGGCTACACCTTC	CASGYQGNYGYTF
TRBV7-7	NA	NA	TRBJ2-2	TGTGCTAGCAGCTTAGCGGAGGGCGGGGAGCTGTTTTTT	CASSLAEGGELFF
TRBV2	few	NA	TRBJ1-4	TGTGCCAGCGAATCCCCAGGGCCAGGGGAGGGAGAAAAACTGTTTTTT	CASESPGPGEGEKLFF
TRBV6-1	few	TRBD1	TRBJ1-1	TGTGCCAGCAGTGCAAACAGGGGCACTGAAGCTTTCTTT	CASSANRGTEAFF
TRBV7-2	NA	NA	TRBJ2-1	TGTGCCAGCAGCTTAGACCGGGGTATATACAATGAGCAGTTCTTC	CASSLDRGIYNEQFF
TRBV7-8	NA	NA	TRBJ1-2	TGTGCCAGCAGCTTAATCGGGGTCCCTAACCATGGCTACACCTTC	CASSLIGVPNHGYTF
TRBV27	few	NA	TRBJ2-3	TGTGCCAGCAGTTTTCTAGGACGGGAGCCCACAGATACGCAGTATTTT	CASSFLGREPTDTQYF
TRBV7-2	few	TRBD2	TRBJ2-6	TGTGCCAGCAAATCACAGCGGGAGGACCAATCTGGGGCCAACGTCCTGACTTTC	CASKSQREDQSGANVLTF
TRBV2	NA	NA	TRBJ1-2	TGTGCCCCTTCCCTCTATGGCTACACCTTC	CAPSLYGYTF